Sequencing of this TCR beta chain was carried out in a study of T cells in Graves' hyperthyroidism and ophthalmopathy. Researchers amplified the TCR beta CDR3 regions from RNA transcripts. During a first-round RT-PCR of the TCR CDR3, the HTBI primer set was used. TCRdb reprocessed the multiplex PCR reads with MiXCR, giving one entry per CDR3 protein. The table includes 400,000 to 450,000 distinct CDR3 sequences, approximately 15% detected once. The study left out patients who had uncontrolled infection, other autoimmune disease, pregnancy or lactation. The PBMCs were sourced from fresh peripheral blood (more than 9 ml). The germline gives CDR1 MGHRA, CDR2 YSYEKL. After removal of 4 bases from V and 1 base from J, the junction contained 6 bases not matched to a gene. This CDR3 has 16 amino acids.

Material: blood. The sequence came from a young man with Graves' ophthalmopathy. The chain combines TRBV4-1 with TRBJ2-2; the match to TRBD1 covers 7 bases. The DNA of the CDR3 is TGCGCCAGCAGCCTTCGGGACAGTAAGAACACCGGGGAGCTGTTTTTT. This codes for CASSLRDSKNTGELFF.